Below, 30 T cell receptor beta chains from the same sample are listed, as sequenced in a study of T cell responses to AZD1222 COVID-19 vaccine (dated by TCRdb to the early 2020s). The sample's time point label, in plain terms: baseline before first vaccination. The library relied on the immunoSEQ multiplex PCR assay. TCRdb mirrors the immuneACCESS table, restricted to in-frame sequences. Some clones are absent from its copies; in checked studies, under half trace to an unresolved V gene, and the reason for the others is unknown. For this sample there are about 68,000 clones; about three quarters appear just once. Around 10% of the sample comes from the top ten. Sequences were derived from peripheral blood, sampled on day 0 of AZD1222 vaccination. The receptors here all came from an adult in good health.

The chain carries TRBV7-9 and TRBJ2-7; D might be TRBD1 (6 bases). CDR3 length equals 15 residues. Germline-derived CDR1 and CDR2 are SEHNR and FQNEAQ (reference sequence). V dropped 2 bases and J dropped 2 bases, with 13 bases sitting between them. CDR3 region: CASSLSSGVTYEQYF. The DNA of the CDR3 is TGTGCCAGCAGCTTATCATCAGGGGTAACCTACGAGCAGTACTTC.

This clone occurred once. The CDR3 spells CASLAGGLDTQYF. The CDR3 region has the DNA TGTGCCAGCCTAGCGGGGGGTCTAGATACGCAGTATTTT. V gene TRBV6-6 combines with J gene TRBJ2-3, with TRBD2 matching 11 bases. This CDR3 comprises 13 residues. The J segment lost 5 bases and the V segment lost 8 bases, leaving 3 bases of the junction unmatched. CDR1 and CDR2 (germline): MNHNY, SVGAGI (reference sequence).

This sequence joins TRBV28 and TRBJ1-5; 9 nucleotides line up with TRBD1. J lost 4 bases, V lost 7 bases, and 5 bases had no gene match. This CDR3 region has 14 residues. The germline V gene encodes CDR1 MDHEN and CDR2 SYDVKM. As DNA, the CDR3 is TGTGCCAGCACCCTAGACAGGGGGAATCAGCCCCAGCATTTT. Protein: CASTLDRGNQPQHF.

The rearrangement uses TRBV2 and TRBJ2-7, with D perhaps matching TRBD1 (6 bases). Germline-derived CDR1 and CDR2 are SNHLY and FYNNEI. The CDR3 has 13 residues. Between the trimmed V and J ends, which lost 7 bases and 2 bases, there was a span of 12 bases. CDR3 region: CASTGTPTYEQYF. CDR3 coding DNA: TGTGCCAGCACAGGGACACCCACCTACGAGCAGTACTTC.

This clone has only a few counts. The genes are TRBV10-3 and TRBJ1-2; D gene unclear. V was shortened by 0 bases and J by 8 bases, with 10 bases between the two germline ends. Germline CDR1 is ENHRY and CDR2 is SYGVKD. The CDR3 is 13 residues long. The CDR3 here is CAISESPGEGYTF. In nucleotides, the CDR3 is TGTGCCATCAGTGAGTCTCCCGGGGAAGGCTACACCTTC.

V gene TRBV27 combines with J gene TRBJ1-5; D remains unclear. Deletions cut 1 base from V and 6 bases from J, with 4 bases between. This CDR3 comprises 12 residues. Germline loops: CDR1 MNHEY, CDR2 SMNVEV (reference sequence). The CDR3, as DNA: TGTGCCAGCAGTTTATTAGGTCAGCCCCAGCATTTT. Protein sequence: CASSLLGQPQHF.

The chain is built from TRBV29-1 and TRBJ1-3; tentative D call: TRBD1 (5 bases). Trimming stripped 3 bases from V and 1 base from J, with 10 bases between. Germline V gene lookup returns CDR1 SQVTM and CDR2 ANQGSEA. The CDR3 has 14 amino acids. Here the CDR3 reads CSVDPSGSGNTIYF. The CDR3 DNA follows: TGCAGCGTTGACCCCTCAGGGTCTGGAAACACCATATATTTT. Based on the CDR3 plus reference TRBV29-1 and TRBJ1-3, the full variable domain is SAVISQKPSRDICQRGTSLTIQCQVDSQVTMMFWYRQQPGQSLTLIATANQGSEATYESGFVIDKFPISRPNLTFSTLTVSNMSPEDSSIYLCSVDPSGSGNTIYFGEGSWLTVV.

The V call is TRBV10-3, the J call TRBJ1-1; TRBD1 matches at 7 bases. V dropped 7 bases and J dropped 0; count of bases not matched to a gene: 2. The germline V gene has CDR1 ENHRY and CDR2 SYGVKD. The CDR3 contains 13 residues. The CDR3 DNA reads as TGTGCCATCAAAGACAGGGTGAACACTGAAGCTTTCTTT. Amino acid sequence: CAIKDRVNTEAFF.

This clone has more than one count but fewer than ten. The V call is TRBV27, the J call TRBJ1-2, with D unresolved. Germline CDR1 is MNHEY and CDR2 is SMNVEV (reference sequence). V gave up 5 bases and J gave up 8 bases, with 18 bases separating them. This CDR3 is 14 amino acids long. CDR3 in amino acids: CASSPEPLGWGYTF. The CDR3 DNA follows: TGTGCCAGCAGTCCCGAACCCCTAGGGTGGGGCTACACCTTC.

There are a few counts of this clone. The CDR3 nucleotides read TGTGCCAGCAGCCCGGGACAGGGATTGACTAGCACAGATACGCAGTATTTT. This sequence encodes CASSPGQGLTSTDTQYF. This sequence joins TRBV5-5 and TRBJ2-3; TRBD1 agrees at 9 bases. Germline V CDR1 and CDR2: SGHKS, YYEKEE (reference sequence). V shed 4 bases, J shed 0 bases, and the junction held 9 bases outside the gene matches. This CDR3 is 17 amino acids long.

The chain combines TRBV29-1 with TRBJ2-1; 8 nucleotides line up with TRBD1. Germline trimming cut 3 bases from V and 6 bases from J; bases unmatched to any gene: 7. This CDR3 spans 14 amino acids. Germline V gives CDR1 SQVTM, CDR2 ANQGSEA. The CDR3 loop is CSVDSDRALNEQFF. CDR3 DNA sequence: TGCAGCGTTGACTCGGACAGGGCCCTCAATGAGCAGTTCTTC.

This clone was recorded only once. The chain is built from TRBV15 and TRBJ2-3; D remains ambiguous. The V gene lost 1 base and the J gene lost 0 bases, with 8 bases spanning the gap. Germline assignment: CDR1 LNHNV and CDR2 YYDKDF (reference sequence). The CDR3 runs 15 residues. CDR3 DNA sequence: TGTGCCACCAGCAGAGTTTTCCCCAGCACAGATACGCAGTATTTT. Amino acids: CATSRVFPSTDTQYF.

The chain uses TRBV4-2 and TRBJ2-7; 15 nucleotides line up with TRBD2. The CDR3 covers 19 residues. Trimming cost V 3 bases and J 2 bases; bases outside gene matches: 11. The germline gives CDR1 LGHNA, CDR2 YNFKEQ. Here the CDR3 DNA reads TGTGCCAGCAGCCACCGAAGGCTAGGACTAGCGGGGGGGCCCTACGAGCAGTACTTC. This translates into CASSHRRLGLAGGPYEQYF.

The chain couples TRBV24-1 to TRBJ2-7; TRBD1 aligns across 8 bases. V lost 0 bases to trimming and J lost 5 bases; unmatched junction nucleotides: 2. The CDR3 totals 14 residues. CDR1 KGHDR and CDR2 SFDVKD come from the germline V gene. Written as DNA, the CDR3 is TGTGCCACCAGTGATTTGTCGACAGGGGACGAGCAGTACTTC. It is translated as CATSDLSTGDEQYF.

The chain uses TRBV7-8 and TRBJ1-6; D call uncertain. V was shortened by 1 base and J by 3 bases, with 10 bases between the two germline ends. Germline assignment: CDR1 SGHVS and CDR2 FQNEAQ. CDR3 length equals 16 residues. This CDR3 is CASSLDRSLYNSPLHF. In DNA, the CDR3 is TGTGCCAGCAGCTTAGACAGAAGCCTCTATAATTCACCCCTCCACTTT.

CDR3 region: CASRQQGLEKLFF. In nucleotides, the CDR3 is TGTGCCAGTAGACAACAGGGACTTGAAAAACTGTTTTTT. The V and J genes are TRBV19 and TRBJ1-4; weak D call: TRBD1 (6 bases). The CDR3 sequence is 13 residues long. The ends were cut back, 6 bases at V and 7 bases at J, with 12 bases in the middle. The V gene's germline CDR1 is LNHDA and CDR2 SQIVND (reference sequence).

The chain links TRBV27 to TRBJ2-1, with D perhaps matching TRBD1 (6 bases). V gave up 2 bases and J gave up 0 bases, with 8 bases separating them. CDR1 MNHEY and CDR2 SMNVEV come from the germline V gene (reference sequence). CDR3 length: 15 amino acids. The CDR3 nucleotides read TGTGCCAGCAGTTTAGGACAGTACTCCTACAATGAGCAGTTCTTC. It is translated as CASSLGQYSYNEQFF.

V and J are TRBV3-1 (or the pseudogene TRBV3-2) and TRBJ2-5; the D gene is possibly TRBD2 (5 bases). Between the trimmed V and J ends, which lost 1 base and 4 bases, there was a span of 7 bases. The CDR3 length is 13 residues. Germline V lookup: CDR1 LGHDT, CDR2 YNNKEL (reference sequence). The CDR3 nucleotides are TGTGCCAGCAGCCAAGGAGGGTTAGAGACCCAGTACTTC. This encodes CASSQGGLETQYF.

The V call is TRBV28, the J call TRBJ2-3; the match to TRBD2 covers 10 bases. J gave up 3 bases and V 6 bases, and 6 bases lay outside the gene matches. Germline V gives CDR1 MDHEN, CDR2 SYDVKM. This CDR3 spans 15 amino acids. In DNA, the CDR3 is TGTGCCAGCAGCCTAGCGGGGGAGGGTACAGATACGCAGTATTTT. This encodes CASSLAGEGTDTQYF.

The V call is TRBV5-4, the J call TRBJ1-1; D may be TRBD1 (6 bases). The CDR3 is 15 amino acids. Germline loops: CDR1 SGHNT, CDR2 YYREEE (reference sequence). With 0 bases removed from V and 1 base from J, the gap between germline ends came to 10 bases. The CDR3 loop is CASSLGVGQNTEAFF. CDR3 coding DNA: TGTGCCAGCAGCTTGGGGGTGGGACAGAACACTGAAGCTTTCTTT.

V usage is TRBV6-1 and J usage is TRBJ1-3; TRBD1 matches at 7 bases. V dropped 2 bases and J dropped 2; count of bases not matched to a gene: 18. Germline CDR1 MNHNS, CDR2 SASEGT. This CDR3 is 20 amino acids long. The CDR3 DNA sequence: TGTGCCAGCAGTGAAAGGTCTCTGAGTCGAGGGGGCAAAGCTGGAAACACCATATATTTT. Translated: CASSERSLSRGGKAGNTIYF.

The rearrangement links TRBV10-3 to TRBJ2-2, with D possibly TRBD2 on 5 matching bases. This CDR3 has 13 residues. V was pared by 4 bases and J by 4 bases, with 7 bases between. Per the germline V gene, CDR1 is ENHRY and CDR2 is SYGVKD. CDR3 sequence: CAISVGSTGELFF. The DNA of the CDR3 is TGTGCCATCAGTGTTGGGAGCACCGGGGAGCTGTTTTTT.

The chain joins TRBV11-2 to TRBJ2-7; 10 bases line up with TRBD1. Unmatched junction bases numbered 7, after V lost 5 bases and J lost 3 bases. Germline V CDR1 and CDR2: SGHAT, FQNNGV. The length of the CDR3 is 15 residues. CDR3 coding DNA: TGTGCCAGCAGCGGGACAGGGGACCTTTACTACGAGCAGTACTTC. Encoded protein: CASSGTGDLYYEQYF.

This chain joins TRBV5-4 and TRBJ2-2, with 7 bases identical to TRBD1. The CDR3 contains 15 residues. With 3 bases clipped from V and 1 base from J, the junction kept 3 bases outside the gene matches. The germline gives CDR1 SGHNT, CDR2 YYREEE (reference sequence). The CDR3 region has the DNA TGTGCCAGCAGCTCCAGGGGGTGGAACACCGGGGAGCTGTTTTTT. This codes for CASSSRGWNTGELFF. Full variable domain (missing parts from reference TRBV5-4 and TRBJ2-2): ETGVTQSPTHLIKTRGQQVTLRCSSQSGHNTVSWYQQALGQGPQFIFQYYREEENGRGNFPPRFSGLQFPNYSSELNVNALELDDSALYLCASSSRGWNTGELFFGEGSRLTVL.

The CDR3 protein is CARERETNTEAFF. DNA for the CDR3: TGTGCCAGAGAGAGGGAGACGAACACTGAAGCTTTCTTT. V is TRBV2 and J is TRBJ1-1, with D unclear. The CDR3 runs 13 residues. V was pared by 9 bases and J by 1 base, with 12 bases between. The germline CDR1 and CDR2 sequences are SNHLY and FYNNEI.

The count of this clone is one. The rearrangement uses TRBV19 and TRBJ1-3; D call uncertain. V was trimmed by 3 bases and J by 3 bases, leaving 12 bases between them. The length of the CDR3 is 15 residues. Germline lookup yields CDR1 LNHDA and CDR2 SQIVND (reference sequence). CDR3 coding DNA: TGTGCCAGTAGTATTGGCAGAGCAATTGGAAACACCATATATTTT. Residues: CASSIGRAIGNTIYF.

There are a few counts of this clone. The chain employs TRBV18 and TRBJ1-2; a weak D match, TRBD1 (5 bases). Looked up from germline, CDR1 is KGHSH and CDR2 is LQKENI. This CDR3 spans 13 amino acids. V was pared by 4 bases and J by 7 bases, with 13 bases between. The DNA of the CDR3 is TGTGCCAGCTCACGTTCGGACACTGCTGGCTACACCTTC. Protein product: CASSRSDTAGYTF.

This clone was recorded a few times. The chain recombines TRBV4-1 with TRBJ2-7; D gene uncertain. Germline CDR1 is MGHRA and CDR2 is YSYEKL. Trimming pared 8 bases from V and 0 bases from J, leaving 17 bases between. This CDR3 is built from 15 residues. CDR3 sequence (DNA): TGCGCCAGCTCGCCACACCTGCAGAGCTCCTACGAGCAGTACTTC. Amino acid sequence: CASSPHLQSSYEQYF.

This rearrangement joins TRBV6-5 to TRBJ2-7; D tentatively fits TRBD1 or TRBD2 (6 bases each). The V gene's germline CDR1 is MNHEY and CDR2 SVGAGI. This CDR3 is built from 16 residues. V lost 2 bases, J lost 2 bases, and 16 bases lay in between. CDR3 residues: CASSYGGVGGTYEQYF. The CDR3 DNA sequence: TGTGCCAGCAGTTACGGTGGAGTAGGGGGGACCTACGAGCAGTACTTC.

The V and J genes are TRBV18 and TRBJ2-1, with D unresolved. CDR1 KGHSH and CDR2 LQKENI come from the germline V gene. There are 17 residues in the CDR3. Trimming pared 3 bases from V and 1 base from J, leaving 16 bases between. CDR3 DNA: TGTGCCAGCTCACCGACGCGCGGTGAGAGGTCCTACAATGAGCAGTTCTTC. Translated, it gives CASSPTRGERSYNEQFF.